The next 9 T cell receptor beta chains were all read from a single sample in a study of cytomegalovirus exposure and HLA in healthy donors (dated by TCRdb to 2016 to 2017). Receptors were amplified or captured by the immunoSEQ multiplex PCR assay. The multiplex PCR relied on a mix of 60 forward primers for TCR Vbeta segments and 13 reverse primers for TCR Jbeta segments. TCRdb obtained this table from immuneACCESS and retained in-frame rearrangements with V and J assigned. These tables miss some clones; where compared with another copy, unresolved V genes account for less than half of the shortfall, and the remainder is unexplained. The table of this sample itemizes roughly 58,000 clones. The top ten clonotypes cover 11% of the sample. Material: PBMCs. These receptors all come from a woman between 50 and 59 years old in good health and CMV-seropositive.

The V and J genes are TRBV7-2 and TRBJ2-1, with unresolved D. The CDR3 loop spans 13 amino acids. CDR1 and CDR2 (germline): SGHTA, FQGNSA. The germline V and J ends were trimmed by 2 bases and 4 bases, with 6 bases remaining between them. The CDR3 region is CASSLQLYNEQFF. CDR3 nucleotides: TGTGCCAGCAGCTTACAACTGTACAATGAGCAGTTCTTC.

The chain has TRBV29-1 and TRBJ2-5, with D hard to call. TRBJ2-7 explains the end of the DNA better; the J call may be wrong. This CDR3 spans 12 amino acids. Looked up from germline, CDR1 is SQVTM and CDR2 is ANQGSEA. CDR3 in amino acids: CSVHSQTYEQYF. Here the CDR3 DNA reads TGCAGCGTTCACAGCCAGACCTACGAGCAGTACTTC.

The chain couples TRBV15 to TRBJ2-7; 11 bases are a match to TRBD2. The CDR3 runs 16 residues. Trimming cost V 5 bases and J 0 bases; bases outside gene matches: 6. In germline, CDR1 is LNHNV, CDR2 YYDKDF (reference sequence). The CDR3 DNA follows: TGTGCCACCAGCGAGGGACTAGCGGTAACCTCCTACGAGCAGTACTTC. This encodes CATSEGLAVTSYEQYF.

This sequence joins TRBV5-3 and TRBJ2-4; 8 positions agree with TRBD2. TRBV5-3 qualifies as an ORF whose function is uncertain. The CDR3 spans 16 residues. With V trimmed by 4 bases and J by 4 bases, 10 bases remained unmatched. The DNA for the CDR3 is TGTGCCAGAAGCCCCCAGAGCGGGGGTTCAAAAAACATTCAGTACTTC. Translation: CARSPQSGGSKNIQYF.

The V call is TRBV11-2, the J call TRBJ1-1, with TRBD1 identical over 9 bases. The CDR3 has 14 residues. V shed 5 bases and J 4 bases; nucleotides not matched to a gene: 5. Germline-derived CDR1 and CDR2 are SGHAT and FQNNGV. Here the CDR3 reads CASSGQGRGTEAFF. Written as DNA, the CDR3 is TGTGCCAGCAGCGGACAGGGGAGAGGCACTGAAGCTTTCTTT.

This chain connects TRBV30 to TRBJ1-3; D perhaps matches TRBD1 (5 bases). CDR3 size: 14 residues. Germline V lookup: CDR1 GTSNPN, CDR2 SVGIG (reference sequence). V was trimmed by 2 bases and J by 4 bases, leaving 12 bases between them. In DNA form, the CDR3 reads TGTGCCTGGAGTCCGGGGGTTCGAGGAAACACCATATATTTT. Encoded protein: CAWSPGVRGNTIYF.

The J gene is TRBJ2-7, the V gene TRBV5-6, with 10 positions matching TRBD2. The germline V gene encodes CDR1 SGHDT and CDR2 YYEEEE. J was trimmed by 2 bases and V by 2 bases; bases with no gene match: 1. The CDR3 is 14 amino acids. The CDR3 loop is CASSLGTSAYEQYF. CDR3 bases: TGTGCCAGCAGCTTAGGGACTAGCGCCTACGAGCAGTACTTC.

The chain recombines TRBV7-9 with TRBJ1-5; TRBD1 agrees at 7 bases. This CDR3 has 15 residues. V was pared by 5 bases and J by 1 base, with 5 bases of the junction left unmatched. The V gene's germline CDR1 is SEHNR and CDR2 FQNEAQ (reference sequence). The chain's CDR3 is CASSPPGGSNQPQHF. Here the CDR3 DNA reads TGTGCCAGCAGCCCTCCAGGGGGGAGCAATCAGCCCCAGCATTTT.

The CDR3 spells CASSTFGDRGRSTQPQHF. DNA of the CDR3: TGTGCCAGTAGTACTTTTGGGGACAGGGGCCGTTCGACGCAGCCCCAGCATTTT. The chain employs TRBV19 and TRBJ1-5; 10 bases are a match to TRBD1. CDR1 LNHDA and CDR2 SQIVND come from the germline V gene (reference sequence). The CDR3 has 18 amino acids. V lost 4 bases to trimming and J lost 7 bases; unmatched junction nucleotides: 16.